The clone carrying this TCR beta chain is a singleton in its sample. The record originates from a study of CD8 T cells in Susac syndrome. CDR3 length: 15 amino acids. V lost 3 bases and J lost 0, with 10 bases in between. CDR1 and CDR2 from the germline V gene are SGHDT and YYEEEE. RNA, at about 0.5 to 1 ug, was reverse transcribed with random hexamers. TCRdb reprocessed the immunoSEQ multiplex PCR reads via MiXCR and lists one record per CDR3 protein. The sample has 150,000 to 200,000 distinct CDR3 sequences; 90% to 95% are singletons. The rearrangement uses TRBV5-6 and TRBJ1-5; no firm D call. The TCR sequence derives from a human donor with Susac syndrome. Input material: CD4+ T cells from PBMCs. The DNA of the CDR3 is TGTGCCAGCAGCTCCAAGGGCTATAGCAATCAGCCCCAGCATTTT. It translates to CASSSKGYSNQPQHF.